This T cell receptor (beta chain) appears in the sequencing data of a study of T cells in Graves' hyperthyroidism and ophthalmopathy. Study-level information: Blood from the periphery was taken at initial diagnosis, before any treatment.

In the ophthalmopathy cohort, Clinical Activity Score was at least 3, NOSPECS grade at least 4, and duration under 3 months. On the basis of clinical symptoms, serum thyroxine and TRAb, thyroid ultrasound and orbital computed tomography, diagnoses were made. PBMCs were collected from an approximately 9.2 ml volume of fresh peripheral blood. At least ten counts were recorded for this clonotype. The CDR3 regions of TCR beta were amplified from RNA transcripts. Using the HTBI primer set, a first-round RT-PCR was run on the TCR CDR3. One entry per CDR3 protein, called by TCRdb with MiXCR from the multiplex PCR reads. There are about 520,000 distinct CDR3 sequences in the sample; around 22% occur only once, and 11% lies in the top ten. Sample: blood. The source is a woman between 25 and 40 years old with Graves' ophthalmopathy.

The CDR3 region has the DNA TGTGCCAGCAGTTACGGGAGAGATGGCGGGCCGGCTTTCTTT. It specifies CASSYGRDGGPAFF. J is TRBJ1-1 and V is TRBV6-5; D is uncertain. Trimming removed 2 bases from V and 11 bases from J, with 18 bases in between. There are 14 residues in the CDR3. Germline CDR1 and CDR2: MNHEY and SVGAGI.